These 21 T cell receptor beta chains originate from one sample sequenced in a study of T cell repertoires in cytomegalovirus infection. TCRdb reprocessed the reads with MiXCR, giving one entry per CDR3 protein. Seen here are 300,000 or so distinct CDR3 sequences, roughly 9.3% observed once, and the top ten hold around 2.4%. Sequenced: PBMCs. The receptors stem from a human donor in good health (CMV status not recorded). Some clones in this sample may be carry-over from other donors' samples.

There are many counts of this clonotype. This chain joins TRBV14 and TRBJ1-1, with 7 nucleotides matching TRBD1. The germline CDR1 and CDR2 sequences are SGHDN and FVKESK. The CDR3 covers 17 residues. Trimming took 3 bases from V and 1 from J; bases not matched to a gene: 11. The CDR3 nucleotides read TGTGCCAGCAGCCATCGGACAGGACGAGGCCCGAACACTGAAGCTTTCTTT. Protein: CASSHRTGRGPNTEAFF. The variable domain in full, completed from reference TRBV14 and TRBJ1-1, reads EAGVTQFPSHSVIEKGQTVTLRCDPISGHDNLYWYRRVMGKEIKFLLHFVKESKQDESGMPNNRFLAERTGGTYSTLKVQPAELEDSGVYFCASSHRTGRGPNTEAFFGQGTRLTVV.

This clonotype was seen many times. The V and J genes are TRBV19 and TRBJ2-2; possible D gene TRBD2, 5 bases. V shed 7 bases and J shed 4 bases, with 22 bases lying between them. In germline, CDR1 is LNHDA, CDR2 SQIVND (reference sequence). The CDR3 is made up of 17 amino acids. CDR3 sequence reads: CASTPTPPGRATGELFF. The CDR3 bases are TGTGCCAGTACCCCCACCCCGCCCGGGCGGGCCACCGGGGAGCTGTTTTTT.

This clonotype came up many times. The chain joins TRBV6-2 or TRBV6-3 to TRBJ2-7, with D possibly called TRBD1 or TRBD2 (5 bases each). The CDR3 spans 15 residues. The germline gives CDR1 MNHEY, CDR2 SVGEGT. V lost 2 bases to trimming and J lost 3 bases, with 14 bases between them. The CDR3 region is CASSYGREYVYEQYV. CDR3 in DNA: TGTGCCAGCAGTTACGGCAGGGAGTACGTCTACGAGCAGTACGTC.

This clonotype has a handful of counts. The rearrangement joins TRBV9 to TRBJ2-1; D unclear. The CDR3 has 14 amino acids. Trimming removed 4 bases at V and 6 bases at J, with 14 bases between. Per the germline V gene, CDR1 is SGDLS and CDR2 is YYNGEE. The CDR3, as DNA: TGTGCCAGCAGCCTCCGATCGTACAGCAATGAGCAGTTCTTC. This sequence encodes CASSLRSYSNEQFF.

The table lists this clonotype with a few counts. This chain joins TRBV3-1 and TRBJ1-1; D gene ambiguous. Germline CDR1 is LGHDT and CDR2 is YNNKEL (reference sequence). The V gene lost 1 base and the J gene lost 2 bases, with 11 bases spanning the gap. The CDR3 totals 15 residues. The CDR3 region has the DNA TGTGCCAGCAGCCAAGCGACTCAGCTTAACACTGAAGCTTTCTTT. This codes for CASSQATQLNTEAFF.

This clonotype was counted ten times or more. The chain links TRBV5-1 to TRBJ2-6; 9 bases line up with TRBD1. After removal of 6 bases from V and 1 base from J, the junction contained 5 bases not matched to a gene. Germline lookup yields CDR1 SGHRS and CDR2 YFSETQ. The length of the CDR3 is 16 residues. CDR3 coding DNA: TGCGCCAGCACTACAGGGGGCTTTTCTGGGGCCAACGTCCTGACTTTC. Protein sequence: CASTTGGFSGANVLTF.

The table lists this clonotype with many counts. V is TRBV2 and J is TRBJ2-5; 8 bases agree with TRBD1. The CDR3 runs 15 residues. V was clipped by 11 bases and J by 7 bases; unmatched bases: 18. CDR1 is SNHLY, CDR2 FYNNEI, per germline. The CDR3 region is CAQQDGQGGRATQYF. In DNA form, the CDR3 reads TGTGCCCAGCAGGACGGACAGGGAGGTCGCGCGACCCAGTACTTC. The whole variable domain, filled in from reference TRBV2 and TRBJ2-5, reads EPEVTQTPSHQVTQMGQEVILRCVPISNHLYFYWYRQILGQKVEFLVSFYNNEISEKSEIFDDQFSVERPDGSNFTLKIRSTKLEDSAMYFCAQQDGQGGRATQYFGPGTRLLVL.

This clonotype was picked up many times. The rearrangement links TRBV4-1 to TRBJ2-3; 10 bases map to TRBD2. Germline CDR1 reads MGHRA; CDR2 reads YSYEKL. V shed 0 bases, J shed 2 bases, and the junction held 5 bases outside the gene matches. CDR3 length: 17 residues. The DNA of the CDR3 is TGCGCCAGCAGCCAAGATAGCGGGACTAGCGACACAGATACGCAGTATTTT. It encodes CASSQDSGTSDTDTQYF.

This clonotype was seen at least ten times. The chain recombines TRBV5-1 with TRBJ2-7; tentative D call: TRBD1 (7 bases). Trimming removed 2 bases at V and 0 bases at J, with 12 bases between. This CDR3 is 15 amino acids long. The V gene's germline CDR1 is SGHRS and CDR2 YFSETQ. CDR3 residues: CASSFGGQNSYEQYF. Written as DNA, the CDR3 is TGCGCCAGCAGCTTCGGGGGACAGAACTCCTACGAGCAGTACTTC.

The V call is TRBV29-1, the J call TRBJ1-1; possibly TRBD1 for D (5 bases). The CDR3 sequence is 14 residues long. V was trimmed by 1 base and J by 3 bases, leaving 12 bases between them. CDR1 and CDR2 from the germline V gene are SQVTM and ANQGSEA. The CDR3 is CSVEGRGWDTEAFF. The CDR3 bases are TGCAGCGTTGAAGGTCGGGGGTGGGACACTGAAGCTTTCTTT.

This clonotype has a handful of counts. The chain has TRBV7-9 and TRBJ2-1, with D hard to call. Germline CDR1 reads SEHNR; CDR2 reads FQNEAQ (reference sequence). This CDR3 has 15 residues. The V end was cut by 5 bases, the J end by 7 bases, with 18 bases between. The CDR3 DNA reads as TGTGCCAGCAGCCCCGCTGTGTTCACCCGAAATGAGCAGTTCTTC. Its protein product is CASSPAVFTRNEQFF.

This clonotype was detected many times. The chain has TRBV10-3 and TRBJ2-1; tentative D call: TRBD1 (6 bases). The CDR3 loop spans 16 amino acids. V gave up 4 bases and J gave up 6 bases, with 19 bases separating them. The V gene's germline CDR1 is ENHRY and CDR2 SYGVKD. CDR3 nucleotide sequence: TGTGCCATCAGTGCTGACAATCTAATAGGGGGCAATGAGCAGTTCTTC. Encoded protein: CAISADNLIGGNEQFF.

This clonotype was seen repeatedly, ten times or more. The rearrangement uses TRBV6-5 and TRBJ1-1; D not resolved. V was shortened by 0 bases and J by 5 bases, with 10 bases between the two germline ends. The CDR3 loop spans 14 amino acids. Germline CDR1 MNHEY, CDR2 SVGAGI. The CDR3, as DNA: TGTGCCAGCAGTTACTCGACCGTGAGGACTGAAGCTTTCTTT. Translating gives CASSYSTVRTEAFF.

This clonotype was counted at least ten times. This rearrangement joins TRBV25-1 to TRBJ1-6; no clear D. Germline-derived CDR1 and CDR2 are MGHDK and SYGVNS. The V and J ends lost 8 bases and 9 bases respectively, with 17 bases between them. The CDR3 length is 14 residues. The CDR3 nucleotides read TGTGCCAGCGGAGAGCCAAGATTTGGTTCACCCCTCCACTTT. Translated: CASGEPRFGSPLHF.

This clonotype appeared many times. The chain carries TRBV29-1 and TRBJ2-1; D gene uncertain. Germline CDR1 SQVTM, CDR2 ANQGSEA. Trimming removed 6 bases from V and 7 bases from J, with 16 bases in between. This CDR3 is built from 13 residues. CDR3 in DNA: TGCAGCGTCGAACGCAGGCTGGGGAATGAGCAGTTCTTC. Residues: CSVERRLGNEQFF.

This clonotype was seen many times. V is TRBV2 and J is TRBJ2-5; D uncertain. There are 12 residues in the CDR3. Germline lookup yields CDR1 SNHLY and CDR2 FYNNEI. V gave up 5 bases and J gave up 3 bases, with 7 bases separating them. The CDR3 DNA reads as TGTGCCAGCAGTCAGCAGAAAGAGACCCAGTACTTC. This encodes CASSQQKETQYF.

This clonotype was counted between two and nine times. V is TRBV28 and J is TRBJ2-7; no firm D call. Looked up from germline, CDR1 is MDHEN and CDR2 is SYDVKM. The CDR3 is 11 residues long. CDR3 residues: CSSGTSYEQYV. In nucleotides, the CDR3 is TGTTCGTCGGGTACCTCCTACGAGCAGTACGTC.

This clonotype was observed many times. The V call is TRBV20-1, the J call TRBJ1-5; possibly TRBD1 for D (5 bases). The V gene lost 5 bases and the J gene lost 4 bases, with 9 bases spanning the gap. The CDR3 loop spans 12 amino acids. The germline V gene has CDR1 DFQATT and CDR2 SNEGSKA (reference sequence). The CDR3 nucleotides are TGCAGTGCTGGACAACAGAATCAGCCCCAGCATTTT. Encoded protein: CSAGQQNQPQHF.

This clonotype has a count of ten or more. The gene calls are TRBV19 and TRBJ2-1; TRBD1 aligns across 8 bases. From germline, CDR1 is LNHDA and CDR2 SQIVND (reference sequence). V was clipped by 3 bases and J by 0 bases; unmatched bases: 7. The length of the CDR3 is 17 residues. CDR3 coding DNA: TGTGCCAGTAGTATTCGCAGGGACAGGTTCTCCTACAATGAGCAGTTCTTC. Translating gives CASSIRRDRFSYNEQFF.

This clonotype was observed many times. V is TRBV5-6 and J is TRBJ2-3; the match to TRBD1 covers 11 bases. V gave up 7 bases and J gave up 2 bases; unmatched junction bases: 6. This CDR3 comprises 15 residues. The germline V gene encodes CDR1 SGHDT and CDR2 YYEEEE. CDR3 residues: CASHRTGGTTDTQYF. The DNA of the CDR3 is TGTGCCAGCCACCGGACAGGGGGCACCACAGATACGCAGTATTTT.

This clonotype was observed at least ten times. The chain combines TRBV7-8 with TRBJ1-2; 8 bases line up with TRBD1. This CDR3 region has 13 residues. Unmatched junction bases numbered 6, after V lost 4 bases and J lost 8 bases. Per germline, CDR1 SGHVS and CDR2 FQNEAQ. As DNA, the CDR3 is TGTGCCAGCAGCTCGTCTACAGGGGGAGGCTACACCTTC. Residues: CASSSSTGGGYTF.